A selection of T cell receptor beta chains follows, all from one sample in a study of breast tumors, draining lymph nodes, adjacent tissues. MiXCR, run by TCRdb on the multiplex PCR reads, gives a single entry per CDR3 protein. The table lists some 130,000 distinct CDR3 sequences, roughly 20% of them singletons. The specimen sequenced was axillary lymph node tissue. Receptors were obtained from a female donor with breast cancer. Some clones in this sample may be carry-over from other donors' samples. The CDR3 runs from the conserved cysteine through the conserved F or W. Each record gives: D gene, J gene, clone size, V gene, CDR3 protein, CDR3 DNA. D genes are given only for firm matches. For some rows the clone size is stated as once, few or many, or as a class when expanded; others skip it.

NA | TRBJ2-2 | many | TRBV20-1 | CSARGQANTGELFF | TGCAGTGCTAGAGGCCAGGCGAACACCGGGGAGCTGTTTTTT
NA | TRBJ2-4 | NA | TRBV28 | CASSLPRQNIQYF | TGTGCCAGCAGTTTGCCTAGACAAAACATTCAGTACTTC
NA | TRBJ2-1 | many | TRBV24-1 | CATSDPVLFNEQFF | TGTGCCACCAGTGACCCCGTTTTGTTCAACGAGCAGTTCTTC
NA | TRBJ1-5 | many | TRBV6-2/TRBV6-3 | CASSYSTRDQPQHF | TGTGCCAGCAGTTACTCGACCAGGGATCAGCCCCAGCATTTT
NA | TRBJ1-5 | many | TRBV20-1 | CSARDRRLVEPQHF | TGCAGTGCTAGAGATAGACGGTTGGTTGAGCCCCAGCATTTT
TRBD1 | TRBJ1-4 | many | TRBV15 | CATKPSGTGKEKLFF | TGTGCCACCAAACCCTCCGGGACAGGGAAAGAAAAACTGTTTTTT
NA | TRBJ2-6 | many | TRBV19 | CASSIVGAGANVLTF | TGTGCCAGTAGTATAGTAGGGGCTGGGGCCAACGTCCTGACTTTC
TRBD1 | TRBJ1-3 | NA | TRBV28 | CASLTGGIGNTIYF | TGTGCCAGCTTGACAGGGGGGATCGGAAACACCATATATTTT
TRBD1 | TRBJ2-7 | many | TRBV10-3 | CATYPGTGAYEQYF | TGTGCCACCTATCCCGGGACAGGGGCCTACGAGCAGTACTTC
TRBD1 | TRBJ1-2 | few | TRBV28 | CASSFLPDRDHYGYTF | TGTGCCAGCAGTTTCCTTCCGGACAGGGACCACTATGGCTACACCTTC
NA | TRBJ1-2 | many | TRBV27 | CASSPSEKAGYTF | TGTGCCAGCAGTCCGTCCGAAAAGGCTGGCTACACCTTC
TRBD2 | TRBJ2-2 | NA | TRBV20-1 | CSASRSTSGSAGELFF | TGCAGTGCTAGCCGATCTACTAGCGGGAGTGCCGGGGAGCTGTTTTTT
TRBD1 | TRBJ2-7 | many | TRBV7-9 | CASSSGQAEQYF | TGTGCCAGCAGCTCGGGACAGGCCGAGCAGTACTTC
TRBD1 | TRBJ1-2 | many | TRBV28 | CASSSGTEYGYTF | TGTGCCAGCAGTTCCGGGACAGAGTATGGCTACACCTTC
NA | TRBJ2-7 | many | TRBV5-5 | CASSLVGRGGDPYEQYF | TGTGCCAGCAGCTTGGTAGGGAGGGGGGGGGACCCCTACGAGCAGTACTTC
NA | TRBJ1-6 | many | TRBV7-3 | CASSLEEGSPLHF | TGTGCCAGCAGCTTAGAAGAGGGTTCACCCCTCCACTTT
TRBD1 | TRBJ1-5 | many | TRBV4-1 | CASSQPGGGQPQHF | TGCGCCAGCAGCCAACCAGGGGGGGGTCAGCCCCAGCATTTT
NA | TRBJ2-3 | many | TRBV5-6 | CASSFSPAMDTQYF | TGTGCCAGCAGCTTTTCCCCAGCTATGGATACGCAGTATTTT
NA | TRBJ2-2 | many | TRBV5-4 | CASSLGITGELFF | TGTGCCAGCAGCTTAGGCATCACCGGGGAGCTGTTTTTT
NA | TRBJ1-5 | many | TRBV15 | CATSRVYNQPQHF | TGTGCCACCAGCAGAGTCTATAATCAGCCCCAGCATTTT
NA | TRBJ1-3 | NA | TRBV30 | CAWSSGPGNTIYF | TGTGCCTGGAGTTCAGGGCCAGGAAACACCATATATTTT
NA | TRBJ1-3 | many | TRBV20-1 | CSAGSGNTIYF | TGCAGTGCGGGCTCTGGAAACACCATATATTTT
NA | TRBJ1-1 | once | TRBV10-2 | CASSETTENTEAFF | TGCGCCAGCAGTGAAACGACGGAGAACACTGAAGCTTTCTTT
NA | TRBJ1-5 | many | TRBV12-3/TRBV12-4 | CASSRRGYNQPQHF | TGTGCCAGCAGTAGGAGGGGGTACAATCAGCCCCAGCATTTT
NA | TRBJ1-6 | many | TRBV30 | CAWSPGAKAYNSPLHF | TGTGCCTGGAGCCCAGGGGCAAAAGCCTATAATTCACCCCTCCACTTT
NA | TRBJ2-6 | many | TRBV19 | CAGGGTGANVLTF | TGTGCCGGAGGGGGAACTGGGGCCAACGTCCTGACTTTC
TRBD1 | TRBJ2-5 | many | TRBV10-3 | CAISPNRGHQETQYF | TGTGCCATCAGCCCCAACAGGGGGCACCAAGAGACCCAGTACTTC
NA | TRBJ1-1 | NA | TRBV7-9 | CASSLDKNTEAFF | TGTGCCAGCAGCTTAGACAAGAACACTGAAGCTTTCTTT
NA | TRBJ1-6 | many | TRBV12-3/TRBV12-4 | CASSFPEAPLHF | TGTGCCAGCAGTTTCCCAGAAGCACCCCTCCACTTT
TRBD1 | TRBJ2-6 | many | TRBV6-4 | CASSDSGTGGLVGANVLTF | TGTGCCAGCAGTGACTCTGGGACAGGGGGATTAGTGGGGGCCAACGTCCTGACTTTC
TRBD2 | TRBJ2-1 | many | TRBV9 | CASSVGVAGGSEQFF | TGTGCCAGCAGCGTAGGGGTAGCGGGAGGGAGTGAGCAGTTCTTC
NA | TRBJ2-2 | many | TRBV7-9 | CASSLDGYRRELFF | TGTGCCAGCAGCTTAGATGGGTATCGCAGGGAGCTGTTTTTT
TRBD2 | TRBJ2-5 | many | TRBV7-9 | CASSFSGRGETQYF | TGTGCCAGCAGTTTTAGCGGGAGGGGAGAGACCCAGTACTTC
NA | TRBJ2-2 | many | TRBV6-1 | CASSNELDAGELFF | TGTGCCAGCAGTAACGAGTTGGACGCCGGGGAGCTGTTTTTT
NA | TRBJ2-3 | NA | TRBV28 | CASSLPRGSDTQYF | TGTGCCAGCAGTTTACCTCGGGGGTCAGATACGCAGTATTTT
TRBD2 | TRBJ2-1 | many | TRBV6-2/TRBV6-3 | CASSSAGAGVHEQFF | TGTGCCAGCAGTTCCGCGGGAGCGGGAGTGCATGAGCAGTTCTTC
NA | TRBJ2-7 | many | TRBV7-2 | CASSLGGVVRVGSYEQYF | TGTGCCAGCAGCTTAGGCGGCGTAGTGCGGGTGGGGTCCTACGAGCAGTACTTC
NA | TRBJ2-7 | many | TRBV6-1 | CASMRWGAYEQYF | TGTGCCAGCATGAGGTGGGGGGCCTACGAGCAGTACTTC
NA | TRBJ2-1 | many | TRBV9 | CASSLSNNEQFF | TGTGCCAGCAGCCTAAGCAACAATGAGCAGTTCTTC
NA | TRBJ1-2 | many | TRBV6-1 | CASNPVTATTYGYTF | TGTGCCAGCAACCCCGTGACCGCAACCACCTATGGCTACACCTTC
TRBD2 | TRBJ2-1 | many | TRBV20-1 | CSATSGEWAYNEQFF | TGCAGTGCTACTAGCGGGGAGTGGGCCTACAATGAGCAGTTCTTC
TRBD2 | TRBJ2-1 | NA | TRBV6-5 | CASSYFAGGQTYNEQFF | TGTGCCAGCAGTTATTTCGCGGGGGGGCAGACCTACAATGAGCAGTTCTTC
TRBD2 | TRBJ2-2 | few | TRBV7-6 | CASSRLGRREIGTGELFF | TGTGCCAGCAGCCGTCTGGGACGGCGGGAGATAGGGACCGGGGAGCTGTTTTTT
NA | TRBJ1-1 | few | TRBV20-1 | CRATDGRSRRPEAFF | TGCAGAGCTACGGACGGCCGGTCCCGACGCCCTGAAGCTTTCTTT
NA | TRBJ2-2 | NA | TRBV28 | CASSSSVGTDELANTGELFF | TGTGCCAGCAGTTCCTCTGTGGGGACGGACGAACTCGCGAACACCGGGGAGCTGTTTTTT
TRBD1 | TRBJ1-6 | NA | TRBV7-8 | CASSPRAGGFKGSPLHF | TGTGCCAGCAGCCCTAGGGCAGGGGGCTTTAAAGGATCACCCCTCCACTTT
NA | TRBJ2-1 | few | TRBV5-5 | CASDALGIYNEQFF | TGTGCCAGCGACGCGTTGGGTATATACAATGAGCAGTTCTTC
TRBD2 | TRBJ2-7 | NA | TRBV28 | CASSLSGNSYEQYF | TGTGCCAGCAGTTTGAGCGGGAATTCCTACGAGCAGTACTTC
TRBD1 | TRBJ1-1 | NA | TRBV7-8 | CASSLGWGQAVNTEAFF | TGTGCCAGCAGCTTGGGATGGGGACAGGCGGTGAACACTGAAGCTTTCTTT
NA | TRBJ2-2 | many | TRBV19 | CASSIQGTANTGELFF | TGTGCCAGTAGTATACAGGGGACCGCGAACACCGGGGAGCTGTTTTTT
NA | TRBJ1-4 | NA | TRBV3-1 | CASTIPGGGPWANEKLFF | TGTGCCAGCACCATCCCCGGGGGGGGACCGTGGGCTAATGAAAAACTGTTTTTT
NA | TRBJ2-7 | many | TRBV4-1 | CASSQDPTYEQYF | TGCGCCAGCAGCCAAGACCCAACCTACGAGCAGTACTTC